This T cell receptor beta chain was sequenced for a study of cytotoxic CD8 clonotypes in ibrutinib-treated CLL. The V end lost 10 bases, the J end lost 5 bases, and 20 bases lay between the germline ends. The germline V gene has CDR1 MGHDK and CDR2 SYGVNS. This CDR3 spans 14 amino acids. Profiled with immunoSEQ multiplex PCR; TCRdb holds only in-frame clones, not every one. The repertoire has more than 150,000 clones, 55% to 85% of them found once; the top ten carry roughly 13%. This material consisted of PBMCs, taken after 24 months of ibrutinib treatment. This clonotype originated in a human donor with chronic lymphocytic leukemia. The V call is TRBV25-1, the J call TRBJ1-1, with D possibly being TRBD1 (5 bases). The CDR3 DNA reads TGTGCCACCAGCCCTTGGGGGTTCGGGACTGAAGCTTTCTTT. Residues: CATSPWGFGTEAFF.